This T cell receptor (beta chain) was sequenced for a study of blood T cell repertoires in COVID-19. Study summary: The United States, Italy and Spain provided the acute and convalescent COVID-19 samples. In each case, the material was cDNA or gDNA derived from T cells, B-cell-depleted T cells, or PBMCs.

Seattle enrolled patients during active infection and tracked them longitudinally. Germline V gene lookup returns CDR1 SGHNT and CDR2 YYREEE (reference sequence). The CDR3 has 14 residues. Trimming pared 5 bases from V and 5 bases from J, leaving 16 bases between. Per the original data handling: From reference gene primer amplification, estimates of nucleated cell counts were derived. Method: immunoSEQ multiplex PCR; TCRdb's copy keeps in-frame clones and lacks some. That table gives V, J and clone size, and the DNA gave D and trimming. The sample consists of 90,000 or so clones, less than 95% of them appearing once.

The chain combines TRBV5-4 with TRBJ1-1, with D possibly matching TRBD1 (6 bases). Sample: peripheral blood. This clonotype originated in a man aged 18 to 29 with COVID-19, enrolled during active disease. CDR3 protein: CASRPEGQLTEAFF. DNA of the CDR3: TGTGCCAGCAGACCAGAAGGACAGTTAACTGAAGCTTTCTTT.